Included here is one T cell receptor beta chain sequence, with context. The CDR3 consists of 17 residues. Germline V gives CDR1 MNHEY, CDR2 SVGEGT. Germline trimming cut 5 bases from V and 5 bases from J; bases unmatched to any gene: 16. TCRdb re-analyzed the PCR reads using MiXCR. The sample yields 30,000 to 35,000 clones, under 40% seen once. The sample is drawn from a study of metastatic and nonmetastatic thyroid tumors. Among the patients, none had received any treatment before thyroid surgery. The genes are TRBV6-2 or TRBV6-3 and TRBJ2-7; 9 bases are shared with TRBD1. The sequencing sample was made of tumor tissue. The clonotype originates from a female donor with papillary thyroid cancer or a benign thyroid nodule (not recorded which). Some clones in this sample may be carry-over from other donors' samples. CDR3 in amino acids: CASSPSPHRGRNHEQYF. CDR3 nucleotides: TGTGCCAGCAGTCCATCCCCCCACAGGGGGCGAAATCACGAGCAGTACTTC.